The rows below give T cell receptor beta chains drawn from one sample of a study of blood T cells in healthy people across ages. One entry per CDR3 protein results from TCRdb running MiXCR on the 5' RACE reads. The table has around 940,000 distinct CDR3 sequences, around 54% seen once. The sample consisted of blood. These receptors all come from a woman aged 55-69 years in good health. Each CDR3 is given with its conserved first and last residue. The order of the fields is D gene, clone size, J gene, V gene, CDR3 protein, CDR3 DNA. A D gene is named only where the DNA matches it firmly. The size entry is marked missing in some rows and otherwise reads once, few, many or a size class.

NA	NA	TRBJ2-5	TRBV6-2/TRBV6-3	CASSYPDLRGETQYF	TGTGCCAGCAGTTACCCGGACCTTAGGGGAGAGACCCAGTACTTC
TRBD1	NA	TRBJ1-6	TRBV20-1	CSAQRTGGNSPLHF	TGCAGTGCCCAACGGACAGGAGGAAATTCACCCCTCCACTTT
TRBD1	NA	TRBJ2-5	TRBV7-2	CASSLPRTGGYETQYF	TGTGCCAGCAGCTTACCTAGGACAGGGGGATATGAGACCCAGTACTTC
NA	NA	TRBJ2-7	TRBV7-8	CASSSRPGLSLRYEQYF	TGTGCCAGCAGCTCAAGGCCGGGACTCTCCTTGAGGTACGAGCAGTACTTC
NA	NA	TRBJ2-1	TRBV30	CAWSVRESSYNEQFF	TGTGCCTGGAGTGTACGAGAGAGCTCCTACAATGAGCAGTTCTTC
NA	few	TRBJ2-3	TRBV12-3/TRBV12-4	CASRARTSTDTQYF	TGTGCCAGTCGGGCGCGCACTAGCACAGATACGCAGTATTTT
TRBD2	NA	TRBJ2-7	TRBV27	CASGSGFSDEQYF	TGTGCCAGCGGTAGCGGGTTCTCCGACGAGCAGTACTTC
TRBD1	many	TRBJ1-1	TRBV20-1	CSASAGGTPEAFF	TGCAGTGCTAGCGCAGGGGGGACGCCCGAAGCTTTCTTT
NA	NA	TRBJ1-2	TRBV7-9	CASSSLILVPVTIYGYTF	TGTGCCAGCAGCTCACTCATTTTGGTCCCTGTTACGATCTATGGCTACACCTTC
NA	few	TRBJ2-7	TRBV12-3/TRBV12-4	CASSRTGKNYEQYF	TGTGCCAGCAGCCGTACCGGGAAGAACTACGAGCAGTACTTC
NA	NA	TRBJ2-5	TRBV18	CASFPGHQETQYF	TGTGCCAGCTTCCCGGGACACCAAGAGACCCAGTACTTC
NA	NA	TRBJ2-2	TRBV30	CAWSVRSPGLFTGELFF	TGTGCCTGGAGTGTGCGAAGCCCGGGACTTTTCACCGGGGAGCTGTTTTTT
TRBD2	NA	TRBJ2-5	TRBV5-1	CASSSYPGLAVGETQYF	TGCGCCAGCAGCTCCTACCCGGGACTAGCGGTGGGAGAGACCCAGTACTTC
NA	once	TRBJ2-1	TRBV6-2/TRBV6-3	CASREPPGPNEQFF	TGTGCCAGCAGGGAACCCCCCGGCCCCAATGAGCAGTTCTTC
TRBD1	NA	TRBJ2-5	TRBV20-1	CSARRTGRRETQYF	TGCAGTGCTAGACGGACAGGGCGGAGAGAGACCCAGTACTTC
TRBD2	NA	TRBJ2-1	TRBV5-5	CASSSRTSKDEQFF	TGTGCCAGCAGCAGCCGGACTAGTAAGGATGAGCAGTTCTTC
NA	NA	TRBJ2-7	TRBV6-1	CASSDAYGGNEQYF	TGTGCCAGCAGTGATGCCTATGGGGGCAACGAGCAGTACTTC
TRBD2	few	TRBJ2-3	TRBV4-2	CASSQGVGTSGSWGTDTQYF	TGTGCCAGCAGCCAAGGGGTCGGGACTAGCGGGAGTTGGGGCACAGATACGCAGTATTTT
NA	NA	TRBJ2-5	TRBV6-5	CASGKRGPQYF	TGTGCCAGCGGGAAACGGGGGCCCCAGTACTTC
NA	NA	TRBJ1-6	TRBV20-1	CSARIGGTNSPLHF	TGCAGTGCTAGGATTGGGGGAACGAATTCACCCCTCCACTTT
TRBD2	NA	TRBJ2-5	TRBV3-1	CASSPPLAGGPGTQYF	TGTGCCAGCAGCCCACCACTAGCGGGAGGGCCTGGGACCCAGTACTTC
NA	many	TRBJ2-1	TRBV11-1	CASSLGLAVSYNEQFF	TGTGCCAGCAGCTTAGGGCTAGCAGTCTCCTACAATGAGCAGTTCTTC
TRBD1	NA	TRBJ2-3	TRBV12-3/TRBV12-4	CASSRDRAGDTQYF	TGTGCCAGCAGCAGAGACAGGGCGGGAGATACGCAGTATTTT
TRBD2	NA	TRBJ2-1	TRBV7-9	CASSALAGTNEQFF	TGTGCCAGCAGCGCACTAGCGGGAACTAATGAGCAGTTCTTC
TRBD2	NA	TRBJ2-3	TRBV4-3	CASSQEVPGTSGSSTDTQYF	TGCGCCAGCAGCCAAGAAGTGCCCGGAACTAGCGGGAGTAGCACAGATACGCAGTATTTT
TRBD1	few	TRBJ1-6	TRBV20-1	CSARGGQGDRSPLHF	TGCAGTGCTAGAGGGGGACAGGGGGATCGCTCACCCCTCCACTTT
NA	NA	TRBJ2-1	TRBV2	CASGSTSYEQFF	TGTGCCAGCGGATCGACTAGTTACGAGCAGTTCTTC
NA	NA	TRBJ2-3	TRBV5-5	CASSSNVGSDTQYF	TGTGCCAGCAGCTCGAACGTGGGTAGTGATACGCAGTATTTT
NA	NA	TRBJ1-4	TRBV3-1	CASSHTSADEKLFF	TGTGCCAGCAGCCACACCTCTGCTGATGAAAAACTGTTTTTT
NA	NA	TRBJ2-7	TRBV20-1	CSAGRSRSGYEQYF	TGCAGTGCTGGCCGTTCCCGTTCAGGCTACGAGCAGTACTTC
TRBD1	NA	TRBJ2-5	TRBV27	CASSFGTANKETQYF	TGTGCCAGCAGTTTCGGGACAGCAAATAAAGAGACCCAGTACTTC
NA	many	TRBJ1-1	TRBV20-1	CSARYGSGVEAFF	TGCAGTGCTAGATATGGATCCGGCGTCGAAGCTTTCTTT
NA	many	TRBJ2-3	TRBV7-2	CASSPSAYSTDTQYF	TGTGCCAGCAGCCCTTCCGCCTACAGCACAGATACGCAGTATTTT
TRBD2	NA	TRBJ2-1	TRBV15	CATVRTSGRMGEQFF	TGTGCCACCGTGCGGACTAGCGGGAGGATGGGTGAGCAGTTCTTC
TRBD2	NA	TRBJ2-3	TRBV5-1	CASSPGLAGGQSTDTQYF	TGCGCCAGCAGCCCGGGACTAGCGGGAGGCCAGAGCACAGATACGCAGTATTTT
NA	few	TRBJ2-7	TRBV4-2	CASSQDLPQTYEQYF	TGTGCCAGCAGCCAAGATCTACCGCAAACCTACGAGCAGTACTTC
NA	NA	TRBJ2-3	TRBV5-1	CASRTETLTDTQYF	TGCGCCAGTCGAACAGAGACTTTAACAGATACGCAGTATTTT
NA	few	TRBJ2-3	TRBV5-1	CASSLSGSFADTQYF	TGCGCCAGCAGCTTATCCGGGAGTTTTGCAGATACGCAGTATTTT
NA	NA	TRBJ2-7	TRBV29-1	CSVEKLRGSYEQYF	TGCAGCGTTGAGAAACTAAGGGGCTCCTACGAGCAGTACTTC
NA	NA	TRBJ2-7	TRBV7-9	CASNPKGVGTYEQYF	TGTGCCAGCAATCCTAAAGGGGTGGGAACCTACGAGCAGTACTTC
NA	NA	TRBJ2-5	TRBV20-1	CSAPPIGEETQYF	TGCAGTGCTCCTCCGATCGGGGAAGAGACCCAGTACTTC
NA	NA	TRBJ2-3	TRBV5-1	CASRLGSYTDTQYF	TGCGCCAGCAGGTTGGGCAGCTACACAGATACGCAGTATTTT
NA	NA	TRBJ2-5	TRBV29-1	CSVGETQETQYF	TGCAGCGTTGGTGAAACGCAAGAGACCCAGTACTTC
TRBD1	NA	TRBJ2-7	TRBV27	CASSLQGQAVRVGEQYF	TGTGCCAGCAGTTTACAGGGACAGGCTGTTAGAGTGGGCGAGCAGTACTTC
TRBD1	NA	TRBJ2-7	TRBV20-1	CSARAGDRGNPYEQYF	TGCAGTGCTAGAGCGGGGGACAGGGGGAATCCTTACGAGCAGTACTTC
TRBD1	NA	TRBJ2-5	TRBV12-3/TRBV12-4	CASSQDRVNNEQYF	TGTGCCAGCAGTCAGGACAGGGTAAACAATGAGCAGTACTTC
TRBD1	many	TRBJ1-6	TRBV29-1	CSVRGWDRVNSPLHF	TGCAGCGTGAGGGGGTGGGACAGGGTCAATTCACCCCTCCACTTT